The 23 T cell receptor beta chains below were found in one sample sequenced in a study of response to subunit inactivated influenza vaccine. TCRdb independently ran MiXCR on the RT-PCR reads; one entry per CDR3 protein. The repertoire holds some 850,000 distinct CDR3 sequences, with less than 20% as singletons. The sequencing used PBMCs from blood, collected roughly 5 days after vaccination. The source is a man aged 50-60 years who received an inactivated influenza vaccine.

The chain has TRBV4-1 and TRBJ2-2; 8 nucleotides match TRBD1. The length of the CDR3 is 15 residues. Germline CDR1 is MGHRA and CDR2 is YSYEKL. V was pared by 3 bases and J by 6 bases, with 6 bases of the junction left unmatched. The chain's CDR3 is CASSQRGQGAGELFF. CDR3 nucleotide sequence: TGCGCCAGCAGCCAGAGAGGACAGGGTGCCGGGGAGCTGTTTTTT.

As regards this clonotype: A much larger clone sits a single nucleotide away, making a read error possible. CDR3 region: CAIRFGTGQVGEQFF. The CDR3 nucleotides read TGTGCCATCAGGTTCGGGACAGGGCAGGTGGGCGAGCAGTTCTTC. V and J are TRBV11-2 and TRBJ2-1, with TRBD1 matching over 9 bases. This CDR3 spans 15 amino acids. Looked up from germline, CDR1 is SGHAT and CDR2 is FQNNGV. V trimming: 10 bases; J trimming: 10 bases; junction bases outside the gene matches: 17. Based on the CDR3 plus reference TRBV11-2 and TRBJ2-1, the full variable domain is EAGVAQSPRYKIIEKRQSVAFWCNPISGHATLYWYQQILGQGPKLLIQFQNNGVVDDSQLPKDRFSAERLKGVDSTLKIQPAKLEDSAVYLCAIRFGTGQVGEQFFGPGTRLTVL.

This chain links TRBV5-4 with TRBJ2-5, with a possible D match to TRBD2 (5 bases). The V and J ends lost 1 base and 5 bases respectively, with 9 bases between them. The CDR3 length is 13 residues. Germline V CDR1 and CDR2: SGHNT, YYREEE (reference sequence). CDR3 amino acids: CASSLIPGETQYF. CDR3 sequence (DNA): TGTGCCAGCAGCTTGATTCCGGGGGAGACCCAGTACTTC. Full variable domain (remainder filled in from reference TRBV5-4 and TRBJ2-5): ETGVTQSPTHLIKTRGQQVTLRCSSQSGHNTVSWYQQALGQGPQFIFQYYREEENGRGNFPPRFSGLQFPNYSSELNVNALELDDSALYLCASSLIPGETQYFGPGTRLLVL.

With regard to this clonotype: The germline gene is not matched at one end of the junction; a read error may be the cause. The chain joins TRBV7-2 to TRBJ1-6, with D unresolved. Germline lookup yields CDR1 SGHTA and CDR2 FQGNSA. The CDR3 spans 14 residues. The CDR3 region is CANSLVRKNSPLHF. The DNA of the CDR3 is TGTGCCAACAGCTTAGTAAGGAAAAATTCACCCCTCCACTTT.

This clonotype was observed a single time. The V call is TRBV11-2, the J call TRBJ2-5; the D gene is possibly TRBD1 (5 bases). This CDR3 contains 14 residues. V shed 5 bases and J shed 5 bases, with 15 bases lying between them. The V gene's germline CDR1 is SGHAT and CDR2 FQNNGV. This chain's CDR3 is CASSGRQPVETQYF. The CDR3 DNA reads TGTGCCAGCAGCGGAAGACAGCCGGTGGAGACCCAGTACTTC.

The table lists this clonotype with a few counts. The V call is TRBV5-1, the J call TRBJ2-1; a weak D match, TRBD1 (6 bases). V shed 0 bases and J shed 9 bases, with 22 bases lying between them. Germline CDR1 reads SGHRS; CDR2 reads YFSETQ. The CDR3 sequence is 17 residues long. The CDR3 region has the DNA TGCGCCAGCAGCTTGGAGTTCCCAGGGGCCGCGCCGGGTGAGCAGTTCTTC. Translation: CASSLEFPGAAPGEQFF. The whole variable domain, remainder taken from reference TRBV5-1 and TRBJ2-1, is KAGVTQTPRYLIKTRGQQVTLSCSPISGHRSVSWYQQTPGQGLQFLFEYFSETQRNKGNFPGRFSGRQFSNSRSEMNVSTLELGDSALYLCASSLEFPGAAPGEQFFGPGTRLTVL.

The rearrangement uses TRBV4-3 and TRBJ2-5; the match to TRBD2 covers 7 bases. The CDR3 covers 14 residues. Trimming cost V 1 base and J 4 bases; bases outside gene matches: 3. The germline gives CDR1 LGHNA, CDR2 YSLEER. DNA of the CDR3: TGCGCCAGCAGCCAAGGACTAGCCAGAGAGACCCAGTACTTC. Protein: CASSQGLARETQYF.

This clonotype was observed a handful of times. The rearrangement joins TRBV5-1 to TRBJ2-1; 9 bases are shared with TRBD2. Germline values: CDR1 SGHRS, CDR2 YFSETQ. V shed 1 base, J shed 7 bases, and the junction held 9 bases outside the gene matches. The CDR3 sequence is 16 residues long. The CDR3 loop is CASSLLSGGPGNEQFF. The CDR3 DNA reads TGCGCCAGCAGCTTGCTTAGCGGGGGCCCCGGGAATGAGCAGTTCTTC. The full variable domain, its missing parts supplied by reference TRBV5-1 and TRBJ2-1, is KAGVTQTPRYLIKTRGQQVTLSCSPISGHRSVSWYQQTPGQGLQFLFEYFSETQRNKGNFPGRFSGRQFSNSRSEMNVSTLELGDSALYLCASSLLSGGPGNEQFFGPGTRLTVL.

This clonotype was seen at least ten times. The chain uses TRBV29-1 and TRBJ2-7, with TRBD1 matching over 12 bases. The germline gives CDR1 SQVTM, CDR2 ANQGSEA. Unmatched junction bases numbered 6, after V lost 7 bases and J lost 2 bases. This CDR3 has 14 residues. The CDR3 protein is CSAVGDRGPYEQYF. The CDR3, as DNA: TGCAGCGCCGTGGGGGACAGGGGGCCCTACGAGCAGTACTTC.

This clonotype has only a few counts. The chain is built from TRBV6-6 and TRBJ2-3; no reliable D call. The ends were cut back, 0 bases at V and 6 bases at J, with 7 bases in the middle. This CDR3 has 13 amino acids. In germline, CDR1 is MNHNY, CDR2 SVGAGI (reference sequence). Written as DNA, the CDR3 is TGTGCCAGCAGTTACTCCCCACTCGATACGCAGTATTTT. Its translation: CASSYSPLDTQYF.

A note on this clonotype: One base away lies a much larger clone, so this may be a sequencing read error. The chain links TRBV20-1 to TRBJ2-7, with D unclear. The CDR3 runs 12 residues. Germline lookup yields CDR1 DFQATT and CDR2 SNEGSKA (reference sequence). The V end lost 7 bases, the J end lost 5 bases, and 15 bases lay between the germline ends. The CDR3 DNA is TGCAGTGGATGGACGGCCGGCAACGAGCAGTACTTC. This sequence encodes CSGWTAGNEQYF.

This clonotype was seen at least ten times. The chain joins TRBV20-1 to TRBJ2-3; the D is unclear. The V end was cut by 6 bases, the J end by 2 bases, with 6 bases between. The CDR3 has 11 amino acids. Germline CDR1 reads DFQATT; CDR2 reads SNEGSKA (reference sequence). The CDR3 DNA follows: TGCAGTGCCAGGCTCACAGATACGCAGTATTTT. This sequence encodes CSARLTDTQYF.

This clonotype showed up just a few times. This chain links TRBV11-2 with TRBJ2-5; 14 nucleotides match TRBD2. V dropped 4 bases and J dropped 9; count of bases not matched to a gene: 7. The CDR3 totals 15 residues. Germline loops: CDR1 SGHAT, CDR2 FQNNGV. CDR3 loop: CASSSGTSGGFAQYF. DNA for the CDR3: TGTGCCAGCAGCTCAGGGACTAGCGGGGGTTTCGCCCAGTACTTC.

This clonotype appeared a few times. J is TRBJ2-7 and V is TRBV7-6; either TRBD1 or TRBD2 may supply D (6 bases each). The V gene's germline CDR1 is SGHVS and CDR2 FNYEAQ. Trimming left V 0 bases short and J 0 bases short, with 15 bases between. This CDR3 region has 17 residues. The CDR3 region is CASSLADSGALSYEQYF. CDR3 DNA: TGTGCCAGCAGCTTAGCGGATTCGGGGGCTCTCTCCTACGAGCAGTACTTC.

The V call is TRBV20-1, the J call TRBJ2-3, with D maybe TRBD2 (6 bases). V was clipped by 3 bases and J by 4 bases, with 20 bases between them. The CDR3 consists of 16 residues. Germline V lookup: CDR1 DFQATT, CDR2 SNEGSKA (reference sequence). The CDR3 DNA sequence: TGCAGTGCTAGCCCCCTAGCGCCTTCCCTGGCAGATACGCAGTATTTT. Translating gives CSASPLAPSLADTQYF.

There are many counts of this clonotype. The J gene is TRBJ2-2, the V gene TRBV7-2; a possible D gene is TRBD1 (6 bases). Germline CDR1 SGHTA, CDR2 FQGNSA. V was shortened by 4 bases and J by 8 bases, with 14 bases between the two germline ends. The CDR3 totals 14 residues. Here the CDR3 reads CASSSPGQTGELFF. DNA of the CDR3: TGTGCCAGCAGCTCGCCGGGACAAACTGGGGAGCTGTTTTTT.

V usage is TRBV5-6 and J usage is TRBJ1-6; perhaps TRBD1 as D (5 bases). This CDR3 has 18 residues. Between the trimmed V and J ends, which lost 3 bases and 5 bases, there was a span of 21 bases. Germline assignment: CDR1 SGHDT and CDR2 YYEEEE. CDR3 sequence (DNA): TGTGCCAGCAGCTGGGGAATGGGGGACCAGTCTAATAATTCACCCCTCCACTTT. Encoded protein: CASSWGMGDQSNNSPLHF.

The rearrangement joins TRBV25-1 to TRBJ2-2; possibly TRBD1 or TRBD2 for D (5 bases each). This CDR3 contains 16 residues. Germline V CDR1 and CDR2: MGHDK, SYGVNS. The V end was cut by 2 bases, the J end by 5 bases, with 15 bases between. In DNA form, the CDR3 reads TGTGCCAGCAGTGAACGTTGGGTAGAGGGGACCGGGGAGCTGTTTTTT. This gives the protein CASSERWVEGTGELFF.

This clonotype was seen a handful of times. The J gene is TRBJ1-3, the V gene TRBV10-3; D is unclear. V was clipped by 10 bases and J by 3 bases, with 13 bases between them. In germline, CDR1 is ENHRY, CDR2 SYGVKD. This CDR3 has 13 residues. CDR3 sequence: CATSDGYGNTIYF. The CDR3 DNA reads TGTGCCACTTCGGACGGATATGGAAACACCATATATTTT.

The chain has TRBV12-3 or TRBV12-4 and TRBJ2-7, with 7 bases identical to TRBD1. This CDR3 is built from 14 residues. The ends lost 5 bases at V and 4 bases at J; junction bases unmatched: 8. The CDR3 loop reads CASSLRDSRYEQYF. The DNA of the CDR3 is TGTGCCAGCAGTCTCCGGGACAGCCGGTACGAGCAGTACTTC.

This clonotype was found many times. This sequence joins TRBV4-3 and TRBJ2-7, with D possibly matching TRBD2 (5 bases). V shed 1 base and J shed 2 bases, with 12 bases lying between them. Germline V gene data show CDR1 as LGHNA and CDR2 as YSLEER. The length of the CDR3 is 15 residues. The DNA of the CDR3 is TGCGCCAGCAGCCAAGCTATAGCGACACCCTACGAGCAGTACTTC. It is translated as CASSQAIATPYEQYF.

The V call is TRBV18, the J call TRBJ2-7; tentatively, D is TRBD1 (6 bases). CDR3 length: 15 amino acids. The ends were cut back, 2 bases at V and 4 bases at J, with 15 bases in the middle. Germline CDR1 KGHSH, CDR2 LQKENI. The CDR3 DNA follows: TGTGCCAGCTCACCAGTGTCAGGGGCCAAGTACGAGCAGTACTTC. It codes for CASSPVSGAKYEQYF.

This clonotype was observed a few times. V gene TRBV12-3 or TRBV12-4 combines with J gene TRBJ1-1, with D possibly TRBD1 on 5 matching bases. CDR3 length equals 16 residues. The V gene lost 1 base and the J gene lost 2 bases, with 14 bases spanning the gap. The CDR3 loop reads CASSLGFGTLNTEAFF. The CDR3 DNA sequence: TGTGCCAGCAGTTTAGGTTTCGGGACGCTTAACACTGAAGCTTTCTTT.